Listed here are 19 T cell receptor beta chains from one sample, sequenced in a study of vaccination effects on CD4 cells after COVID-19 (dated by TCRdb to the early 2020s). In the ViraFEST assay, PBMC were stimulated with viral peptide pools, and antigen-specific CD4+ T cell clonotypes were then identified by expansion using TCR sequencing. After approximately eleven days of culture, CD4+ T cells were isolated with the EasySep CD4+ T cell isolation kit. Each participant got two doses of an mRNA SARS-CoV-2 vaccine, either BNT162b2 or mRNA-1273. The method behind the library was the immunoSEQ multiplex PCR assay. TCRdb's version of the immuneACCESS table is confined to in-frame rearrangements and falls short of the full clone set. An unresolved V gene accounts for under half of the shortfall where checked; the remainder is of unknown origin. The sample contains some 68,000 clones, 75% to 85% of them found a single time. The ten largest clones capture more than 1% of the sample.

Antigens for these TCRs are unknown. Sequencing was performed on CD4+ T cells from PBMCs cultured with HCoV-229E spike peptides, taken after COVID-19 vaccination. Interpreted using the paper, the cell subset or site label stands for: HCoV-229E spike overlapping peptide pool stimulation. These receptor sequences come from a human donor who received a COVID-19 vaccine.

The chain uses TRBV13 and TRBJ2-4; D may be TRBD2 (5 bases). Germline V gene lookup returns CDR1 PRHDT and CDR2 FYEKMQ (reference sequence). The CDR3 is 14 residues long. Trimming cost V 5 bases and J 3 bases, with 11 bases left between them. As DNA, the CDR3 is TGTGCCAGCAGCCCCGTGGCGGGCAAAAACATTCAGTACTTC. Translated: CASSPVAGKNIQYF.

The gene calls are TRBV19 and TRBJ1-4; unclear D gene. This CDR3 is built from 14 residues. Trimming stripped 7 bases from V and 3 bases from J, with 12 bases between. CDR1 and CDR2 from the germline V gene are LNHDA and SQIVND (reference sequence). The CDR3 is CASTLRNSNEKLFF. Written as DNA, the CDR3 is TGTGCCAGTACCCTCCGCAATTCTAATGAAAAACTGTTTTTT.

V is TRBV11-2 and J is TRBJ1-5, with 11 nucleotides matching TRBD1. Germline V lookup: CDR1 SGHAT, CDR2 FQNNGV. This CDR3 is 15 amino acids long. V lost 5 bases to trimming and J lost 4 bases; unmatched junction nucleotides: 4. CDR3 DNA sequence: TGTGCCAGCAGCGCCGGGACAGGGGGGAATCAGCCCCAGCATTTT. This gives the protein CASSAGTGGNQPQHF.

This clone was recorded once. V is TRBV7-2 and J is TRBJ1-1; D call uncertain. The V end lost 2 bases, the J end lost 1 base, and 11 bases lay between the germline ends. The germline V gene encodes CDR1 SGHTA and CDR2 FQGNSA. The CDR3 sequence is 15 residues long. DNA for the CDR3: TGTGCCAGCAGCTTATTTCGGGGTAGGAACACTGAAGCTTTCTTT. Encoded protein: CASSLFRGRNTEAFF.

In its sample, this clone was seen a few times. V usage is TRBV24-1 and J usage is TRBJ2-1; 10 bases align to TRBD1. The V gene's germline CDR1 is KGHDR and CDR2 SFDVKD. Unmatched junction bases numbered 7, after V lost 5 bases and J lost 4 bases. The CDR3 sequence is 16 residues long. In DNA form, the CDR3 reads TGTGCCACCAGTGGGGGACAGGGGAATAGATACAATGAGCAGTTCTTC. It encodes CATSGGQGNRYNEQFF.

This rearrangement joins TRBV2 to TRBJ2-5; no clear D gene. V was trimmed by 2 bases and J by 5 bases, leaving 3 bases between them. This CDR3 region has 11 residues. Per germline, CDR1 SNHLY and CDR2 FYNNEI. The CDR3 DNA reads TGTGCCAGCAGTGAACAGGAGACCCAGTACTTC. Encoded protein: CASSEQETQYF.

V is TRBV7-9 and J is TRBJ2-2; a weak D match, TRBD2 (7 bases). V was cut by 5 bases and J by 2 bases, with 12 bases left in between. The CDR3 covers 15 residues. Germline V gene data show CDR1 as SEHNR and CDR2 as FQNEAQ (reference sequence). CDR3 DNA: TGTGCCAGCAGCCTCGGGGGGCCAAACACCGGGGAGCTGTTTTTT. Translation gives CASSLGGPNTGELFF.

The gene calls are TRBV14 and TRBJ2-3; D is possibly TRBD2 (6 bases). Germline V gives CDR1 SGHDN, CDR2 FVKESK. V lost 0 bases to trimming and J lost 2 bases, with 18 bases between them. The CDR3 extends over 18 amino acids. The CDR3 DNA reads TGTGCCAGCAGCCAAGATCTTTGGGGTAGCGGTGACACAGATACGCAGTATTTT. Its protein product is CASSQDLWGSGDTDTQYF.

The chain is built from TRBV5-1 and TRBJ2-2; D unclear. Trimming took 4 bases from V and 1 from J, leaving 8 bases between them. Germline V gives CDR1 SGHRS, CDR2 YFSETQ. CDR3 length equals 14 residues. In nucleotides, the CDR3 is TGCGCCAGCAGCCTCGTCGGGAACACCGGGGAGCTGTTTTTT. This sequence encodes CASSLVGNTGELFF.

The V call is TRBV7-8, the J call TRBJ2-7; tentative D call: TRBD1 (6 bases). Germline CDR1 SGHVS, CDR2 FQNEAQ. V lost 1 base and J lost 3, with 16 bases in between. The CDR3 runs to 16 residues. The CDR3 sequence: CASSLEPGQPYYEQYV. DNA for the CDR3: TGTGCCAGCAGCTTAGAACCAGGACAGCCTTACTACGAGCAGTACGTC.

The CDR3 spells CASSQDMSNSPLHF. DNA for the CDR3: TGTGCCAGCTCCCAGGACATGTCGAATTCACCCCTCCACTTT. The chain is built from TRBV18 and TRBJ1-6; D might be TRBD1 (5 bases). Germline-derived CDR1 and CDR2 are KGHSH and LQKENI. Trimming stripped 6 bases from V and 7 bases from J, with 13 bases between. There are 14 residues in the CDR3.

This sequence joins TRBV7-3 and TRBJ2-3, with 7 nucleotides matching TRBD2. CDR3 length: 14 residues. J was trimmed by 1 base and V by 4 bases; bases with no gene match: 2. Germline loops: CDR1 SGHTA, CDR2 FQGTGA. The CDR3 loop reads CASSSGGGTDTQYF. CDR3 DNA sequence: TGTGCCAGCAGCTCGGGGGGTGGCACAGATACGCAGTATTTT.

This chain joins TRBV6-5 and TRBJ1-3; D unclear. V was clipped by 6 bases and J by 3 bases, with 3 bases between them. The CDR3 is 11 residues long. Germline lookup yields CDR1 MNHEY and CDR2 SVGAGI. The CDR3 DNA reads as TGTGCCAGCAGCCATGGAAACACCATATATTTT. It yields the protein CASSHGNTIYF.

The CDR3 is CASSPSGPGTALQETQYF. CDR3 bases: TGTGCCAGCAGCCCCTCAGGGCCCGGGACAGCCCTACAAGAGACCCAGTACTTC. The J gene is TRBJ2-5, the V gene TRBV4-2; 7 bases match TRBD1. CDR1 and CDR2 from the germline V gene are LGHNA and YNFKEQ. This CDR3 is built from 18 residues. Trimming took 4 bases from V and 2 from J; bases not matched to a gene: 16.

This clone was observed a handful of times. The chain carries TRBV5-1 and TRBJ1-2; no clear D gene. Germline V gene lookup returns CDR1 SGHRS and CDR2 YFSETQ. Trimming removed 0 bases at V and 0 bases at J, with 12 bases between. The CDR3 is made up of 16 amino acids. For the CDR3, the DNA is TGCGCCAGCAGCTTGGGGTCCCCTCTGACTAACTATGGCTACACCTTC. Protein product: CASSLGSPLTNYGYTF.

This clone was observed a single time. The chain links TRBV6-5 to TRBJ1-2; D is ambiguous. Trimming cost V 10 bases and J 2 bases, with 8 bases left between them. The CDR3 length is 11 residues. The germline V gene has CDR1 MNHEY and CDR2 SVGAGI. CDR3 sequence reads: CATTTNYGYTF. CDR3 DNA sequence: TGTGCCACCACGACAAACTATGGCTACACCTTC.

This clone was recorded once. Other DNA sequences in this sample translate to the same CDR3. J is TRBJ2-7 and V is TRBV18, with D unclear. Germline loops: CDR1 KGHSH, CDR2 LQKENI. This CDR3 spans 13 amino acids. V lost 1 base and J 4 bases, leaving 8 bases between the germline ends. CDR3: CASSPQGFYEQYV. The CDR3 DNA sequence: TGTGCCAGCTCACCACAGGGCTTTTACGAGCAGTACGTC.

V is TRBV28 and J is TRBJ2-7, with D tentatively TRBD2 (6 bases). The CDR3 loop spans 14 amino acids. Germline CDR1 and CDR2: MDHEN and SYDVKM. The V and J ends lost 4 bases and 5 bases respectively, with 15 bases between them. CDR3 sequence reads: CASSSPQGLNEQYV. In nucleotides, the CDR3 is TGTGCCAGCAGTTCCCCCCAGGGACTCAACGAGCAGTACGTC.

This clone was counted a few times. V gene TRBV9 combines with J gene TRBJ2-2; 7 nucleotides align to TRBD1. In germline, CDR1 is SGDLS, CDR2 YYNGEE. The CDR3 runs to 14 residues. J lost 7 bases, V lost 4 bases, and 7 bases had no gene match. The CDR3 coding sequence is TGTGCCAGCAGCCTCATGACAGGGATCGGGGAGCTGTTTTTT. The encoded protein is CASSLMTGIGELFF.